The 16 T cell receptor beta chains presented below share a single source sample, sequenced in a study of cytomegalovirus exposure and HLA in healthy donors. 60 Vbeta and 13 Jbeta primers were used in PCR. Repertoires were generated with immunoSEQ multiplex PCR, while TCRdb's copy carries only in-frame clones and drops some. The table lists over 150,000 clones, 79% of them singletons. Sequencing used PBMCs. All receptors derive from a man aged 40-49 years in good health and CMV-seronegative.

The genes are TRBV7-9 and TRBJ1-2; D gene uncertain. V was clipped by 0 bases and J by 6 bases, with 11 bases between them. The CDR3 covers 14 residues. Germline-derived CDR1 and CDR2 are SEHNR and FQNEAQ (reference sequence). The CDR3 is CASSLAEGVDGYTF. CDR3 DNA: TGTGCCAGCAGCTTAGCTGAGGGAGTGGATGGCTACACCTTC.

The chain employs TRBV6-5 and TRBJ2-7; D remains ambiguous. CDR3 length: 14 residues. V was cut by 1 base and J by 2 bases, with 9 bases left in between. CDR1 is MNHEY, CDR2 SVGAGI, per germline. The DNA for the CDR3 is TGTGCCAGCAGTTACTTAGGCGGCACCTACGAGCAGTACTTC. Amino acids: CASSYLGGTYEQYF.

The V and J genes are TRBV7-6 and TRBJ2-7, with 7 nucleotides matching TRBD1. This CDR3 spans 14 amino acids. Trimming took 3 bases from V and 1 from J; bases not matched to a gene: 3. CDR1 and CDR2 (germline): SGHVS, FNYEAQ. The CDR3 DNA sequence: TGTGCCAGCAGCTTTGAACAGGGGTCCTACGAGCAGTACTTC. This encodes CASSFEQGSYEQYF. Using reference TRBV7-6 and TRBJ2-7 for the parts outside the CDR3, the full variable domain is GAGVSQSPRYKVTKRGQDVALRCDPISGHVSLYWYRQALGQGPEFLTYFNYEAQQDKSGLPNDRFSAERPEGSISTLTIQRTEQRDSAMYRCASSFEQGSYEQYFGPGTRLTVT.

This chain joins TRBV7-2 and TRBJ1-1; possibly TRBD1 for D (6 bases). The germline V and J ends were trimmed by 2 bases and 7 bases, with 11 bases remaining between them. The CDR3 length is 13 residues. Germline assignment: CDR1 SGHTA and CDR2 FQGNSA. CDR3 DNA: TGTGCCAGCAGCTTACTAGGGGGTCTTGAAGCTTTCTTT. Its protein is CASSLLGGLEAFF.

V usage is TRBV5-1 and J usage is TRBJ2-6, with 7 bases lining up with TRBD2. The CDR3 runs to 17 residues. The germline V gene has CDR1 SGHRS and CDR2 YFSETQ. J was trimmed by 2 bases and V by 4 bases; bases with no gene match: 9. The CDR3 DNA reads TGCGCCAGCAGCGTCTTGGGAGGGAGGGCTGGGGCCAACGTCCTGACTTTC. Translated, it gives CASSVLGGRAGANVLTF.

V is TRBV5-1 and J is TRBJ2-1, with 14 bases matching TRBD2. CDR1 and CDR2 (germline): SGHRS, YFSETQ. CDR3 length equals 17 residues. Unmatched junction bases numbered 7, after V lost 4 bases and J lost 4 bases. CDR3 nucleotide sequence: TGCGCCAGCAGCCATACGGGACTAGCGGGAGTATACAATGAGCAGTTCTTC. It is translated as CASSHTGLAGVYNEQFF.

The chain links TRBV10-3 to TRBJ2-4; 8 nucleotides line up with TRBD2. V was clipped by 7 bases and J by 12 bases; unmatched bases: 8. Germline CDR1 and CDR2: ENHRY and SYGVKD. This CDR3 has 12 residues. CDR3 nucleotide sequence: TGTGCCATCAAGGGACTAGACAGCAGTCAGTACTTC. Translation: CAIKGLDSSQYF.

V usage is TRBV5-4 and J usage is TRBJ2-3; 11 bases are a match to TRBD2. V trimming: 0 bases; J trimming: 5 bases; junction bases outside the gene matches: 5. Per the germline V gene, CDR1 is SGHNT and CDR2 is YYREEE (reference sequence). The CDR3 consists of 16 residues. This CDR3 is CASSLEVAGGEDTQYF. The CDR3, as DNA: TGTGCCAGCAGCTTGGAAGTAGCGGGAGGGGAAGATACGCAGTATTTT.

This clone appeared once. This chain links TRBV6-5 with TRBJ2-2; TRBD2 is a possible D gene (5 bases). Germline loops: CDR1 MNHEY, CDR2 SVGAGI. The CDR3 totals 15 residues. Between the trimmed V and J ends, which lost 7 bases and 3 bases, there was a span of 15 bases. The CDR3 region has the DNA TGTGCCAGCACCCCCTCCACGGGGTACACCGGGGAGCTGTTTTTT. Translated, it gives CASTPSTGYTGELFF.

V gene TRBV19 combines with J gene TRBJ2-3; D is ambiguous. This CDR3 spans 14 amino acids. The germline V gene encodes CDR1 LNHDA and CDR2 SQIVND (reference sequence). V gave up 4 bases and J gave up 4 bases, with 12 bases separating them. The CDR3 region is CASSTPLAADTQYF. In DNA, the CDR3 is TGTGCCAGTAGTACCCCGTTGGCCGCAGATACGCAGTATTTT. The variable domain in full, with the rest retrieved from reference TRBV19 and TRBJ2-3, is DGGITQSPKYLFRKEGQNVTLSCEQNLNHDAMYWYRQDPGQGLRLIYYSQIVNDFQKGDIAEGYSVSREKKESFPLTVTSAQKNPTAFYLCASSTPLAADTQYFGPGTRLTVL.

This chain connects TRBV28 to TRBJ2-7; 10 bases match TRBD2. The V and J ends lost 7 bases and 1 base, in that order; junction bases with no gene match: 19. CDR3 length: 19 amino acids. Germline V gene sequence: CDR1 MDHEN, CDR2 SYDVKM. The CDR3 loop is CASTLTIQGLARGSYEQYF. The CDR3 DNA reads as TGTGCCAGCACACTAACCATCCAGGGACTAGCGAGGGGGTCCTACGAGCAGTACTTC.

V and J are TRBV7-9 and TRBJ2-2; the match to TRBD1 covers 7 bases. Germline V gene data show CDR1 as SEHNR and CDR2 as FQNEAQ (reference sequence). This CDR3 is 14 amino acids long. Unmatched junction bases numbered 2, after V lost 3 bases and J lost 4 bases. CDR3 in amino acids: CASSLGQTTGELFF. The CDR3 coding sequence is TGTGCCAGCAGCTTGGGACAGACCACCGGGGAGCTGTTTTTT.

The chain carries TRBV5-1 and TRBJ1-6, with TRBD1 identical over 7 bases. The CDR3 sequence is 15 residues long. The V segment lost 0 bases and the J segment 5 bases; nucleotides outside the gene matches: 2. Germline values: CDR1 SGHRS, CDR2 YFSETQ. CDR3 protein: CASSLAGTDNSPLHF. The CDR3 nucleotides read TGCGCCAGCAGCTTGGCCGGGACAGATAATTCACCCCTCCACTTT.

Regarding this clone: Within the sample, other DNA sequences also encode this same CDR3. The CDR3 region has the DNA TGTGCCAGCTCACGCCAGGGGGGCGAGCAGTACTTC. This codes for CASSRQGGEQYF. The chain employs TRBV18 and TRBJ2-7; D perhaps matches TRBD1 (7 bases). This CDR3 has 12 amino acids. V was clipped by 4 bases and J by 6 bases, with 10 bases between them. Germline V gene lookup returns CDR1 KGHSH and CDR2 LQKENI.

CDR3 amino acids: CASSQDLSAGAGETQYF. In DNA, the CDR3 is TGCGCCAGCAGCCAAGATTTAAGTGCGGGGGCAGGAGAGACCCAGTACTTC. The chain is built from TRBV4-1 and TRBJ2-5; weak D call: TRBD2 (7 bases). Germline V gene sequence: CDR1 MGHRA, CDR2 YSYEKL. V was clipped by 0 bases and J by 4 bases, with 18 bases between them. The CDR3 consists of 17 residues.

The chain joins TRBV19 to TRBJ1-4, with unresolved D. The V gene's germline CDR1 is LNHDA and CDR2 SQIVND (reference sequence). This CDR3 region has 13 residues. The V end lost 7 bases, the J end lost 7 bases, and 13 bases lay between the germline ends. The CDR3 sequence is CASTSVSGEKLFF. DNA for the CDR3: TGTGCCAGTACGTCGGTCTCCGGTGAAAAACTGTTTTTT.